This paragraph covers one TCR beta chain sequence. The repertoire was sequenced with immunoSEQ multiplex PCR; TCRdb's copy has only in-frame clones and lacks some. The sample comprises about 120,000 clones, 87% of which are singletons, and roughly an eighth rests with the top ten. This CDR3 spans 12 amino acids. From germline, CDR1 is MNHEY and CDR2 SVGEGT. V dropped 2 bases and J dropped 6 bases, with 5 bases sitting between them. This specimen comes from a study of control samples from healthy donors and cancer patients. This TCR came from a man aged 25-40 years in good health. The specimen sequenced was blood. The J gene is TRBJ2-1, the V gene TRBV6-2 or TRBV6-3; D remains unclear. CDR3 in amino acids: CASSYIANEQFF. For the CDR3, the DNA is TGTGCCAGCAGTTACATAGCCAATGAGCAGTTCTTC.